A selection of T cell receptor beta chains follows, all from one sample in a study of blood T cell repertoires in COVID-19. Clones were sequenced by immunoSEQ multiplex PCR, and TCRdb holds only the in-frame ones, with some missing. The data show 110,000 or so clones, less than 85% seen once. Sequencing was done on a sample of peripheral blood. All receptors come from a human donor in a cohort sampled during active COVID-19. The CDR3 runs from the conserved cysteine through the conserved F or W. D genes are given only for firm matches. The size field is filled for only some rows; it gives once, few, many or a size class.

V,J,D,size,CDR3,DNA
TRBV5-1,TRBJ1-1,TRBD1,NA,CASSPGTGETEAFF,TGCGCCAGCAGCCCCGGGACAGGGGAGACTGAAGCTTTCTTT
TRBV6-5,TRBJ1-5,NA,few,CASSLDRYNQPQHF,TGTGCCAGCAGTTTAGACAGGTACAATCAGCCCCAGCATTTT
TRBV6-5,TRBJ1-2,NA,NA,CASSPGQEYGYTF,TGTGCCAGCAGTCCCGGACAAGAATATGGCTACACCTTC
TRBV9,TRBJ2-4,TRBD2,NA,CASSVSGVGSINIQYF,TGTGCCAGCAGCGTGAGCGGGGTAGGGTCCATTAACATTCAGTACTTC
TRBV19,TRBJ2-1,NA,NA,CASSIVADAYNEQFF,TGTGCCAGTAGTATCGTAGCGGACGCCTACAATGAGCAGTTCTTC
TRBV2,TRBJ2-3,TRBD2,once,CASSRTSGGYTDTQYF,TGTGCCAGCAGCCGGACTAGCGGGGGATACACAGATACGCAGTATTTT
TRBV2,TRBJ2-7,TRBD1,NA,CASRGVTPNRDRGGEQYF,TGTGCCAGCAGAGGAGTAACGCCCAACCGGGACAGGGGGGGCGAGCAGTACTTC
TRBV7-6,TRBJ2-3,NA,NA,CASSLVSGGSDTQYF,TGTGCCAGCAGCTTAGTCTCTGGGGGGTCAGATACGCAGTATTTT
TRBV27,TRBJ2-7,NA,NA,CASSFSLRDSTPYEQYF,TGTGCCAGCAGTTTTTCACTCCGGGACTCGACACCGTACGAGCAGTACTTC
TRBV7-9,TRBJ1-2,TRBD1,NA,CASSSPPGTGGADGYGYTF,TGTGCCAGCAGCTCGCCGCCCGGGACAGGGGGCGCAGATGGCTATGGCTACACCTTC
TRBV19,TRBJ2-1,TRBD1,NA,CASKRGGTGRDNEQFF,TGTGCCAGTAAGAGGGGGGGGACAGGGAGAGACAATGAGCAGTTCTTC
TRBV6-6,TRBJ2-1,TRBD2,NA,CASSRTSGGNEQFF,TGTGCCAGCAGTAGGACTAGCGGGGGAAATGAGCAGTTCTTC
TRBV5-1,TRBJ2-7,NA,NA,CASSLGGSDREQYF,TGCGCCAGCAGCTTGGGAGGGTCCGACCGCGAGCAGTACTTC
TRBV5-5,TRBJ1-2,NA,NA,CASSLGTSYGYTF,TGTGCCAGCAGCTTGGGCACGAGCTATGGCTACACCTTC
TRBV7-2,TRBJ2-1,NA,NA,CASSSSLYNEQFF,TGTGCCAGCAGCTCATCACTATACAATGAGCAGTTCTTC
TRBV29-1,TRBJ1-2,NA,NA,CSVEQGGYGYTF,TGCAGCGTCGAACAGGGAGGCTATGGCTACACCTTC
TRBV7-3,TRBJ2-3,NA,NA,CASSLRSGPDTQYF,TGTGCCAGCAGCTTAAGGTCAGGCCCAGATACGCAGTATTTT
TRBV2,TRBJ1-3,NA,NA,CASSGGHSGNTIYF,TGTGCCAGCAGTGGGGGGCACTCTGGAAACACCATATATTTT
TRBV15,TRBJ1-3,NA,NA,CATSREQAVGNTIYF,TGTGCCACCAGCAGAGAACAGGCAGTAGGAAACACCATATATTTT
TRBV4-1,TRBJ2-7,TRBD1,NA,CASSRSPTGVPYEQYF,TGCGCCAGCAGCCGTTCCCCTACAGGGGTTCCCTACGAGCAGTACTTC
TRBV7-2,TRBJ1-6,NA,few,CASSWSGGSSYNSPLHF,TGTGCCAGCAGCTGGTCGGGGGGGTCCTCCTATAATTCACCCCTCCACTTT
TRBV11-2,TRBJ2-1,NA,NA,CASSLVVEQFF,TGTGCCAGCAGCTTAGTCGTCGAGCAGTTCTTC
TRBV28,TRBJ1-3,TRBD1,NA,CASSFYRGSGNTIYF,TGTGCCAGCAGTTTCTACAGGGGCTCTGGAAACACCATATATTTT
TRBV9,TRBJ2-1,NA,NA,CASSVGLAGPREQFF,TGTGCCAGCAGCGTAGGGCTAGCAGGCCCCCGAGAGCAGTTCTTC
TRBV3-1/TRBV3-2,TRBJ1-3,NA,NA,CASSQGKRASGNTIYF,TGTGCCAGCAGCCAAGGCAAGCGGGCCTCTGGAAACACCATATATTTT
TRBV18,TRBJ1-6,NA,NA,CASSPETGWNSPLHF,TGTGCCAGCTCACCGGAGACAGGCTGGAATTCACCCCTCCACTTT
TRBV30,TRBJ1-5,TRBD1,NA,CAWSGDRDSNQPQHF,TGTGCCTGGAGTGGGGACAGGGATAGCAATCAGCCCCAGCATTTT
TRBV11-3,TRBJ2-2,TRBD1,few,CASSGKGQDTGELFF,TGTGCCAGCAGCGGAAAGGGACAGGACACCGGGGAGCTGTTTTTT
TRBV7-7,TRBJ2-3,TRBD1,NA,CASSPLGQGGDTQYF,TGTGCCAGCAGCCCACTAGGACAGGGAGGAGATACGCAGTATTTT
TRBV18,TRBJ2-2,NA,NA,CASSHSIAEVTGELFF,TGTGCCAGCTCGCATAGTATAGCGGAGGTCACCGGGGAGCTGTTTTTT
TRBV11-2,TRBJ2-4,TRBD2,NA,CASSFRGGGNIQYF,TGTGCCAGCAGCTTTCGCGGGGGGGGGAACATTCAGTACTTC
TRBV6-1,TRBJ1-1,NA,NA,CASSEGGQGRLEAFF,TGTGCCAGCAGTGAAGGAGGGCAGGGGCGGCTTGAAGCTTTCTTT
TRBV6-6,TRBJ1-2,NA,NA,CASSRPDIANYGYTF,TGTGCCAGCAGCCGCCCCGACATTGCTAACTATGGCTACACCTTC
TRBV6-5,TRBJ2-1,TRBD2,NA,CASSYSGAGGQDEQFF,TGTGCCAGCAGTTACTCGGGCGCGGGGGGGCAAGATGAGCAGTTCTTC
TRBV29-1,TRBJ2-7,TRBD1,NA,CSAGQGIYEQYF,TGCAGCGCGGGACAGGGGATCTACGAGCAGTACTTC
TRBV7-8,TRBJ1-4,NA,few,CASSLEGHRNEKLFF,TGTGCCAGCAGCTTAGAGGGACATAGAAATGAAAAACTGTTTTTT
TRBV11-3,TRBJ2-5,TRBD2,NA,CASSSGLSSETQYF,TGTGCCAGCAGCTCGGGACTAAGCTCGGAGACCCAGTACTTC
TRBV30,TRBJ2-1,NA,NA,CAWSTLSGIVDNEQFF,TGTGCCTGGTCGACCCTTTCAGGGATTGTTGACAATGAGCAGTTCTTC
TRBV19,TRBJ1-1,TRBD1,NA,CATKTDRSEAFF,TGTGCCACCAAGACGGACAGGTCTGAAGCTTTCTTT
TRBV11-2,TRBJ1-1,NA,NA,CASSPRGQNTEAFF,TGTGCCAGCAGCCCGAGGGGACAGAACACTGAAGCTTTCTTT
TRBV27,TRBJ2-7,TRBD2,NA,CASSLRTSGSYEQYF,TGTGCCAGCAGTTTAAGGACTAGCGGTTCCTACGAGCAGTACTTC
TRBV29-1,TRBJ2-7,NA,NA,CSVVLLTYEQYF,TGCAGCGTTGTACTCCTTACCTACGAGCAGTACTTC
TRBV27,TRBJ1-3,TRBD1,once,CASSLSGGNGNTIYF,TGTGCCAGCAGTTTATCAGGGGGCAATGGAAACACCATATATTTT
TRBV14,TRBJ2-7,TRBD2,NA,CASSRWTSGNYEQYF,TGTGCCAGCAGCCGCTGGACTAGCGGGAACTACGAGCAGTACTTC
TRBV28,TRBJ2-5,TRBD1,NA,CASSFPGGFIGETQYF,TGTGCCAGCAGTTTTCCAGGGGGCTTTATAGGAGAGACCCAGTACTTC
TRBV10-3,TRBJ1-2,TRBD1,once,CAISGQGGGYGYTF,TGTGCCATCAGCGGACAGGGAGGGGGCTATGGCTACACCTTC
TRBV20-1,TRBJ2-7,NA,once,CSARQSYEQYF,TGCAGTGCTAGGCAGTCCTACGAGCAGTACTTC
TRBV5-5,TRBJ2-7,NA,few,CASSFGLASYEQYF,TGTGCCAGCAGCTTCGGGCTAGCTAGCTACGAGCAGTACTTC
TRBV7-8,TRBJ2-4,NA,once,CASSQTAPMDIQYF,TGTGCCAGCAGCCAGACAGCCCCAATGGACATTCAGTACTTC
TRBV28,TRBJ1-4,NA,NA,CASSPLGEKLFF,TGTGCCAGCAGCCCCCTAGGAGAAAAACTGTTTTTT